This TCR beta chain was observed in a study of T cells after yellow fever vaccination. This clonotype was found a few times. Unmatched junction bases numbered 6, after V lost 5 bases and J lost 2 bases. The V gene's germline CDR1 is ENHRY and CDR2 SYGVKD. This CDR3 has 16 amino acids. TCRdb reanalysed the 5' RACE reads using MiXCR and keeps one entry per CDR3 protein. The data contain 500,000 to 700,000 distinct CDR3 sequences, 15% to 20% of them singletons. The input for sequencing was PBMCs, taken 15 days after the yellow fever booster vaccination. The V call is TRBV10-3, the J call TRBJ2-5, with 12 bases matching TRBD1. This TCR was recovered from a man younger than 40 who received the YFV17D yellow fever vaccine. CDR3 nucleotides: TGTGCCATCAGTAGCGGGGGACAGGGGGCTCAAGAGACCCAGTACTTC. The encoded protein is CAISSGGQGAQETQYF.